These 18 T cell receptor beta chains were all obtained from the same sample, sequenced in a study of technical replicates of blood from several donors. The assay was immunoSEQ multiplex PCR, and TCRdb's table has in-frame clones only and misses some. The sample shows about 94,000 clones, approximately 94% of them seen only once. Sequenced sample: T cells isolated from PBMCs. These receptors all stem from a human donor in good health.

The chain uses TRBV7-9 and TRBJ2-3, with TRBD1 matching 9 bases. Germline V gene data show CDR1 as SEHNR and CDR2 as FQNEAQ (reference sequence). V shed 5 bases and J 3 bases; nucleotides not matched to a gene: 9. This CDR3 is built from 16 residues. As DNA, the CDR3 is TGTGCCAGCAGCCCACAGGGGGCGCGGAGAACAGATACGCAGTATTTT. This gives the protein CASSPQGARRTDTQYF.

The chain joins TRBV28 to TRBJ2-3; the match to TRBD2 covers 12 bases. CDR3 size: 15 residues. Germline V gives CDR1 MDHEN, CDR2 SYDVKM. V gave up 2 bases and J gave up 3 bases; unmatched junction bases: 0. The CDR3 region has the DNA TGTGCCAGCAGTTTAGGACTAGCGGGAACAGATACGCAGTATTTT. Its protein is CASSLGLAGTDTQYF.

V usage is TRBV7-9 and J usage is TRBJ1-1; TRBD1 matches 7 bases. Germline CDR1 SEHNR, CDR2 FQNEAQ (reference sequence). Trimming removed 8 bases from V and 1 base from J; junction bases left unmatched: 4. The CDR3 sequence is 13 residues long. The CDR3 nucleotides read TGTGCCAGCCCCCAGGGGGGGAACACTGAAGCTTTCTTT. Translating gives CASPQGGNTEAFF.

The V and J genes are TRBV27 and TRBJ2-5, with 7 bases identical to TRBD2. Germline CDR1 MNHEY, CDR2 SMNVEV (reference sequence). CDR3 length equals 14 residues. V shed 6 bases and J 0 bases; nucleotides not matched to a gene: 4. Here the CDR3 DNA reads TGTGCCAGCAGGGGCGGGGGAGACCAAGAGACCCAGTACTTC. As protein: CASRGGGDQETQYF.

This sequence joins TRBV7-9 and TRBJ2-3; 10 bases match TRBD1. The J segment lost 2 bases and the V segment lost 1 base, leaving 3 bases of the junction unmatched. This CDR3 contains 16 residues. Looked up from germline, CDR1 is SEHNR and CDR2 is FQNEAQ (reference sequence). The CDR3 sequence: CASSLGTGGVTDTQYF. The CDR3 coding sequence is TGTGCCAGCAGCTTAGGGACAGGGGGAGTCACAGATACGCAGTATTTT.

The rearrangement uses TRBV2 and TRBJ2-7, with 9 bases fitting TRBD1. V lost 4 bases to trimming and J lost 6 bases; unmatched junction nucleotides: 7. Germline CDR1 is SNHLY and CDR2 is FYNNEI. The CDR3 extends over 14 amino acids. CDR3 sequence (DNA): TGTGCCAGCAGTGGCGGACAGGGGCTTAGCGAGCAGTACTTC. It encodes CASSGGQGLSEQYF.

Worth noting for this clone: At one end the junction does not follow the germline gene, possibly because of a read error. V gene TRBV7-7 combines with J gene TRBJ1-3; D gene uncertain. Germline CDR1 and CDR2: SSHAT and FNYEAQ (reference sequence). There are 15 residues in the CDR3. The DNA of the CDR3 is TGTGCTAGCAGCTCTGGCCCCTCCTCTGGAAACACCATATATTTT. Translating it yields CASSSGPSSGNTIYF.

The chain is built from TRBV6-1 and TRBJ1-2, with 8 bases aligning to TRBD1. The CDR3 totals 13 residues. The germline gives CDR1 MNHNS, CDR2 SASEGT. With V trimmed by 3 bases and J by 7 bases, 4 bases remained unmatched. DNA for the CDR3: TGTGCCAGCAGTGACAGGGGGCTTGGTGGCTACACCTTC. Residues: CASSDRGLGGYTF.

This chain links TRBV2 with TRBJ2-1; TRBD1 aligns across 8 bases. CDR1 is SNHLY, CDR2 FYNNEI, per germline. The CDR3 consists of 17 residues. Losses at the gene ends were 6 bases for V and 0 bases for J; bases not matched to a gene: 10. The CDR3 sequence is CASRGPGQVSSYNEQFF. The CDR3 DNA sequence: TGTGCCAGCAGGGGGCCGGGACAGGTCAGCTCCTACAATGAGCAGTTCTTC.

This sequence joins TRBV30 and TRBJ1-1; no clear D gene. V dropped 1 base and J dropped 5 bases, with 5 bases sitting between them. The CDR3 is 11 residues long. Germline V CDR1 and CDR2: GTSNPN, SVGIG (reference sequence). CDR3 loop: CAWSARTEAFF. The CDR3 bases are TGTGCCTGGAGTGCGCGGACTGAAGCTTTCTTT.

The J gene is TRBJ2-5, the V gene TRBV5-4; D call uncertain. This CDR3 is built from 14 residues. Germline CDR1 and CDR2: SGHNT and YYREEE (reference sequence). The V end was cut by 3 bases, the J end by 0 bases, with 9 bases between. CDR3 loop: CASSSRPNQETQYF. The CDR3 DNA reads TGTGCCAGCAGCTCCAGGCCCAACCAAGAGACCCAGTACTTC.

V gene TRBV7-2 combines with J gene TRBJ2-7; D is perhaps TRBD2 (5 bases). Trimming cost V 1 base and J 4 bases, with 14 bases left between them. Germline V lookup: CDR1 SGHTA, CDR2 FQGNSA. This CDR3 is 15 amino acids long. CDR3 residues: CASSLVGGGGYEQYF. The DNA of the CDR3 is TGTGCCAGCAGCTTAGTGGGTGGCGGAGGTTACGAGCAGTACTTC.

The chain recombines TRBV5-4 with TRBJ1-1, with TRBD1 matching 9 bases. The CDR3 is made up of 13 amino acids. Per the germline V gene, CDR1 is SGHNT and CDR2 is YYREEE (reference sequence). The junction had 7 bases not matched to a gene; V was cut back by 9 bases and J by 4 bases. Here the CDR3 reads CAIKDRGSTEAFF. DNA for the CDR3: TGTGCCATCAAGGACAGGGGTTCCACTGAAGCTTTCTTT.

This chain uses TRBV14 with TRBJ1-3; D uncertain. There are 17 residues in the CDR3. The V and J ends lost 1 base and 0 bases respectively, with 13 bases between them. Per the germline V gene, CDR1 is SGHDN and CDR2 is FVKESK. The CDR3 DNA reads TGTGCCAGCAGCCAAGTCCGTTATTCACACTCTGGAAACACCATATATTTT. Residues: CASSQVRYSHSGNTIYF. The full variable domain, rest sourced from reference TRBV14 and TRBJ1-3, is EAGVTQFPSHSVIEKGQTVTLRCDPISGHDNLYWYRRVMGKEIKFLLHFVKESKQDESGMPNNRFLAERTGGTYSTLKVQPAELEDSGVYFCASSQVRYSHSGNTIYFGEGSWLTVV.

The chain recombines TRBV7-6 with TRBJ1-2; 7 bases are shared with TRBD1. V lost 5 bases to trimming and J lost 4 bases; unmatched junction nucleotides: 4. The CDR3 is made up of 13 amino acids. CDR1 and CDR2 from the germline V gene are SGHVS and FNYEAQ. CDR3 loop: CASSPGTVYGYTF. CDR3 nucleotides: TGTGCCAGCAGCCCGGGGACAGTCTATGGCTACACCTTC.

This chain connects TRBV23-1 to TRBJ2-5; D not resolved. TRBV23-1 is an ORF, with its function uncertain. The CDR3 is 13 amino acids. The V end was cut by 4 bases, the J end by 5 bases, with 11 bases between. The CDR3 reads CASSPDLSETQYF. The CDR3 DNA is TGCGCCAGCAGTCCAGACTTGTCGGAGACCCAGTACTTC.

This clone came up once. This sequence joins TRBV5-1 and TRBJ2-7; TRBD2 aligns across 8 bases. Germline V gene lookup returns CDR1 SGHRS and CDR2 YFSETQ. The CDR3 length is 19 residues. Losses at the gene ends were 0 bases for V and 0 bases for J; bases not matched to a gene: 14. CDR3 DNA sequence: TGCGCCAGCAGCTTGGAGCCAGGAAGCTCGGGGGGGAACTCCTACGAGCAGTACTTC. Its protein is CASSLEPGSSGGNSYEQYF.

The genes are TRBV6-5 and TRBJ2-3; D uncertain. The CDR3 totals 13 residues. V was shortened by 3 bases and J by 5 bases, with 9 bases between the two germline ends. CDR1 and CDR2 from the germline V gene are MNHEY and SVGAGI. The CDR3, as DNA: TGTGCCAGCAGTTATAAAACGAGAGATACGCAGTATTTT. Protein sequence: CASSYKTRDTQYF.